Listed here are 25 T cell receptor beta chains from one sample, sequenced in a study of OX40 agonist ivuxolimab in advanced cancers. Data came from immunoSEQ multiplex PCR; TCRdb stores just in-frame clones and leaves some out. This table has 75,000 to 95,000 clones, 70% to 90% appearing once. Sequenced material: CD4+ or CD8+ T cells sorted from blood, taken in a trial of the OX40 agonist ivuxolimab. The receptors stem from an adult with an advanced solid tumor such as melanoma, head and neck, liver or kidney cancer.

The CDR3 nucleotides read TGTGCCAGTCTCCGGACAGGAAAGGGCACTGAAGCTTTCTTT. Translating gives CASLRTGKGTEAFF. The chain combines TRBV6-1 with TRBJ1-1; 7 bases match TRBD1. Looked up from germline, CDR1 is MNHNS and CDR2 is SASEGT. V was clipped by 9 bases and J by 4 bases; unmatched bases: 11. The CDR3 loop spans 14 amino acids.

CDR3 loop: CASSQGTDGFGGGYTF. CDR3 DNA sequence: TGTGCCAGCAGCCAGGGGACGGACGGATTTGGGGGTGGCTACACCTTC. The rearrangement joins TRBV4-2 to TRBJ1-2, with a tentative D call TRBD1 (5 bases). V was trimmed by 3 bases and J by 7 bases, leaving 21 bases between them. Germline V gives CDR1 LGHNA, CDR2 YNFKEQ. The CDR3 is 16 residues long.

The CDR3 sequence is CASSFYRLNTEAFF. In nucleotides, the CDR3 is TGTGCCAGCAGTTTCTATAGACTTAACACTGAAGCTTTCTTT. V usage is TRBV6-5 and J usage is TRBJ1-1; D not resolved. The germline gives CDR1 MNHEY, CDR2 SVGAGI. This CDR3 region has 14 residues. The germline V and J ends were trimmed by 4 bases and 2 bases, with 11 bases remaining between them.

This chain links TRBV11-2 with TRBJ1-6; TRBD1 might be the D (6 bases). CDR1 is SGHAT, CDR2 FQNNGV, per germline. The CDR3 runs 16 residues. V was clipped by 5 bases and J by 5 bases, with 16 bases between them. The CDR3 bases are TGTGCCAGCAGCCTAATGGGAACAGGGAATAATTCACCCCTCCACTTT. Its protein product is CASSLMGTGNNSPLHF.

This clone was counted once. The gene calls are TRBV7-3 and TRBJ2-3, with 12 bases fitting TRBD2. Germline V gives CDR1 SGHTA, CDR2 FQGTGA. The CDR3 spans 13 residues. J was trimmed by 7 bases and V by 6 bases; bases with no gene match: 2. CDR3 in DNA: TGTGCCAGCAGTGGGACTAGCGGGTATACGCAGTATTTT. Residues: CASSGTSGYTQYF. Together with reference TRBV7-3 and TRBJ2-3, the CDR3 gives the full variable domain: GAGVSQTPSNKVTEKGKYVELRCDPISGHTALYWYRQSLGQGPEFLIYFQGTGAADDSGLPNDRFFAVRPEGSVSTLKIQRTERGDSAVYLCASSGTSGYTQYFGPGTRLTVL.

V is TRBV10-3 and J is TRBJ1-4; 8 bases are shared with TRBD1. The CDR3 has 16 residues. Germline CDR1 ENHRY, CDR2 SYGVKD. The V and J ends lost 3 bases and 5 bases, in that order; junction bases with no gene match: 8. CDR3 nucleotides: TGTGCCATCAGTGATTCCGCTACAGGGGGGAATGAAAAACTGTTTTTT. Protein: CAISDSATGGNEKLFF.

This clone came up once. The V gene is TRBV28, the J gene TRBJ1-2; 8 bases fit TRBD1. Germline V gene data show CDR1 as MDHEN and CDR2 as SYDVKM. The CDR3 totals 13 residues. Germline trimming cut 5 bases from V and 8 bases from J; bases unmatched to any gene: 7. Here the CDR3 DNA reads TGTGCCAGCAGTCCAGGGACAGGACAAGGCTACACCTTC. Translated: CASSPGTGQGYTF.

The chain is built from TRBV4-3 and TRBJ2-5, with D hard to call. The germline gives CDR1 LGHNA, CDR2 YSLEER. V was shortened by 0 bases and J by 5 bases, with 16 bases between the two germline ends. This CDR3 contains 16 residues. CDR3 nucleotide sequence: TGCGCCAGCAGCCAAGATCGGGTCGCAGAGAGCGAGACCCAGTACTTC. It encodes CASSQDRVAESETQYF.

The rearrangement joins TRBV7-9 to TRBJ2-2; D call uncertain. The length of the CDR3 is 14 residues. Trimming stripped 2 bases from V and 1 base from J, with 5 bases between. CDR1 and CDR2 (germline): SEHNR, FQNEAQ (reference sequence). The CDR3 spells CASSLTVNTGELFF. CDR3 coding DNA: TGTGCCAGCAGCTTAACAGTGAACACCGGGGAGCTGTTTTTT. The full variable domain, in which reference TRBV7-9 and TRBJ2-2 provide the parts outside the CDR3, is DTGVSQNPRHKITKRGQNVTFRCDPISEHNRLYWYRQTLGQGPEFLTYFQNEAQLEKSRLLSDRFSAERPKGSFSTLEIQRTEQGDSAMYLCASSLTVNTGELFFGEGSRLTVL.

V gene TRBV10-3 combines with J gene TRBJ1-2, with D perhaps matching TRBD1 (5 bases). Germline CDR1 is ENHRY and CDR2 is SYGVKD. The CDR3 is made up of 11 amino acids. Trimming took 10 bases from V and 8 from J, leaving 14 bases between them. The CDR3 here is CATTDNLGYTF. The CDR3 nucleotides are TGTGCCACGACAGACAACTTGGGCTACACCTTC.

This clone was seen a handful of times. Other DNA sequences in this specimen translate into the identical CDR3. V gene TRBV4-1 combines with J gene TRBJ1-1, with no clear D. Trimming pared 0 bases from V and 3 bases from J, leaving 5 bases between. Per germline, CDR1 MGHRA and CDR2 YSYEKL. CDR3 length: 13 residues. CDR3 sequence (DNA): TGCGCCAGCAGCCAAGATCGCGACACTGAAGCTTTCTTT. Translated, it gives CASSQDRDTEAFF.

The V call is TRBV5-1, the J call TRBJ2-3; D remains unclear. V lost 1 base, J lost 4 bases, and 7 bases lay in between. The germline gives CDR1 SGHRS, CDR2 YFSETQ. This CDR3 has 13 residues. The CDR3 region is CASSLIAPDTQYF. In DNA form, the CDR3 reads TGCGCCAGCAGCTTGATCGCACCAGATACGCAGTATTTT.

This chain joins TRBV28 and TRBJ1-4; TRBD1 might be the D (5 bases). The CDR3 is made up of 11 amino acids. The ends were cut back, 7 bases at V and 11 bases at J, with 11 bases in the middle. Germline lookup yields CDR1 MDHEN and CDR2 SYDVKM. The CDR3 DNA follows: TGTGCCAGCATGGGAGGGGAGAAACTGTTTTTT. It specifies CASMGGEKLFF. The complete variable domain, with remaining parts taken from reference TRBV28 and TRBJ1-4, reads DVKVTQSSRYLVKRTGEKVFLECVQDMDHENMFWYRQDPGLGLRLIYFSYDVKMKEKGDIPEGYSVSREKKERFSLILESASTNQTSMYLCASMGGEKLFFGSGTQLSVL.

The rearrangement joins TRBV11-2 to TRBJ2-1, with a tentative D call TRBD1 (5 bases). The germline gives CDR1 SGHAT, CDR2 FQNNGV. The CDR3 extends over 16 amino acids. Trimming left V 5 bases short and J 0 bases short, with 14 bases between. The CDR3 reads CASSHRQISSYNEQFF. CDR3 in DNA: TGTGCCAGCAGCCACAGACAGATTAGCTCCTACAATGAGCAGTTCTTC.

V and J are TRBV6-1 and TRBJ2-4; maybe TRBD2 (5 bases). Trimming removed 1 base from V and 3 bases from J, with 13 bases in between. This CDR3 has 16 amino acids. Germline V gene sequence: CDR1 MNHNS, CDR2 SASEGT. The CDR3 reads CASSEVVGVGKNIQYF. CDR3 in DNA: TGTGCCAGCAGTGAAGTCGTCGGGGTTGGCAAAAACATTCAGTACTTC.

This chain connects TRBV6-4 to TRBJ2-3; D gene uncertain. Trimming left V 1 base short and J 4 bases short, with 15 bases between. The germline V gene has CDR1 MRHNA and CDR2 SNTAGT. This CDR3 has 16 amino acids. The CDR3 DNA follows: TGTGCCAGCAGTGACTGGTCGGGCGCTGGGCCAGATACGCAGTATTTT. Translation: CASSDWSGAGPDTQYF.

This clone was counted a few times. CDR3 protein: CASSPLLGNTEAFF. The CDR3 nucleotides are TGTGCCAGCTCACCCTTGCTAGGGAACACTGAAGCTTTCTTT. The rearrangement uses TRBV18 and TRBJ1-1; D is unclear. Germline-derived CDR1 and CDR2 are KGHSH and LQKENI. Trimming removed 3 bases at V and 1 base at J, with 9 bases between. This CDR3 has 14 residues.

This chain joins TRBV7-8 and TRBJ1-3; D is unclear. Germline V gene lookup returns CDR1 SGHVS and CDR2 FQNEAQ. Trimming took off 2 bases at V and 7 bases at J, with 18 bases between the two ends. The CDR3 loop spans 16 amino acids. CDR3: CASSLMGQQVGNTIYF. In nucleotides, the CDR3 is TGTGCCAGCAGCTTAATGGGCCAGCAGGTCGGCAACACCATATATTTT.

The chain joins TRBV7-6 to TRBJ1-4; tentative D call: TRBD1 (5 bases). V was clipped by 1 base and J by 4 bases, with 10 bases between them. The germline V gene has CDR1 SGHVS and CDR2 FNYEAQ. This CDR3 contains 15 residues. CDR3 region: CASSLGAGRNEKLFF. The CDR3 coding sequence is TGTGCCAGCAGCTTAGGGGCAGGGCGTAATGAAAAACTGTTTTTT.

This chain connects TRBV5-1 to TRBJ2-5, with D perhaps given as TRBD1 or TRBD2 (5 bases each). CDR3 length: 14 amino acids. V lost 1 base, J lost 4 bases, and 11 bases lay in between. Germline values: CDR1 SGHRS, CDR2 YFSETQ. CDR3 sequence: CASSLSRGRETQYF. CDR3 sequence (DNA): TGCGCCAGCAGCTTGTCTCGGGGACGAGAGACCCAGTACTTC.

The J gene is TRBJ2-6, the V gene TRBV5-1; D gene unclear. CDR1 and CDR2 from the germline V gene are SGHRS and YFSETQ. Trimming cost V 1 base and J 1 base, with 3 bases left between them. CDR3 length: 14 amino acids. CDR3 sequence (DNA): TGCGCCAGCAGCTTGAGGTCTGGGGCCAACGTCCTGACTTTC. Amino acids: CASSLRSGANVLTF.

The CDR3 region has the DNA TGTGCCAGCAGTGTGGCGGGATCGTCGAGCCTCCACGAGCAGTACGTC. It yields the protein CASSVAGSSSLHEQYV. The rearrangement joins TRBV6-1 to TRBJ2-7; weak D call: TRBD2 (6 bases). This CDR3 has 16 residues. Germline V gene lookup returns CDR1 MNHNS and CDR2 SASEGT. V gave up 4 bases and J gave up 5 bases, with 21 bases separating them.

The chain has TRBV7-2 and TRBJ1-1; 9 bases agree with TRBD1. Germline V gene sequence: CDR1 SGHTA, CDR2 FQGNSA. The CDR3 contains 13 residues. V lost 5 bases and J lost 3; bases outside the gene matches: 1. For the CDR3, the DNA is TGTGCCAGCAGCAGACAGGGGGACACTGAAGCTTTCTTT. Its protein is CASSRQGDTEAFF.

The rearrangement links TRBV5-4 to TRBJ2-1; perhaps TRBD2 as D (7 bases). There are 13 residues in the CDR3. Germline V CDR1 and CDR2: SGHNT, YYREEE (reference sequence). The germline V and J ends were trimmed by 1 base and 7 bases, with 9 bases remaining between them. The CDR3 DNA follows: TGTGCCAGCAGCTTGAGGGGGGGGAATGAGCAGTTCTTC. Amino acid sequence: CASSLRGGNEQFF.

V and J are TRBV14 and TRBJ2-7; 10 positions agree with TRBD1. CDR3 size: 15 residues. The germline CDR1 and CDR2 sequences are SGHDN and FVKESK. The trim removed 2 bases at V and 4 bases at J, leaving 5 bases unmatched. CDR3 region: CASSQSGTGAYEQYF. The CDR3 nucleotides read TGTGCCAGCAGCCAATCCGGGACAGGGGCTTACGAGCAGTACTTC.